The present T cell receptor (beta chain) was sequenced within a study of PD-1 blockade in classical Hodgkin lymphoma. Study details: The patients were dosed with nivolumab 3 mg/kg, infused intravenously every 2 weeks.

General study findings and limits: Patients who initiated nivolumab within 1 year of ASCT were excluded. A reduction in baseline TCR diversity was reportedly seen in newly diagnosed patients relative to healthy donors. Whoever responded completely had baseline diversity much like that seen in newly diagnosed patients.

Every patient relapsed after autologous stem cell transplantation, and brentuximab vedotin exposure varied. The ends lost 6 bases at V and 9 bases at J; junction bases unmatched: 6. The germline CDR1 and CDR2 sequences are SGHTA and FQGTGA. The CDR3 sequence is 14 residues long. TCRdb keeps only in-frame clones here, not all; method: immunoSEQ multiplex PCR. The table records tens of thousands of clones, 75% to 85% of them present only once. Regarding this clone: Its target is not known.

The genes are TRBV7-3 and TRBJ2-1, with 12 nucleotides matching TRBD2. The sample in question was peripheral blood mononuclear cells (PBMCs), obtained at baseline. The sequence derives from a human donor with classical Hodgkin lymphoma. Written as DNA, the CDR3 is TGTGCCAGCAGGACTAGCGGGGGACAGGGTGAGCAGTTCTTC. Its protein product is CASRTSGGQGEQFF.